This TCR beta chain came from a study of shared clonotypes between healthy human individuals. The V and J ends lost 0 bases and 3 bases respectively, with 8 bases between them. CDR1 is SNHLY and CDR2 is FYNNEI in the germline V gene. The CDR3 runs 15 residues. Assay used: immunoSEQ multiplex PCR; TCRdb lists only in-frame clones, some missing. The sample has 330,000 or so clones; around 74% are singletons. The specimen sequenced was memory CD4+ T cells sorted from blood. Subset noted: CD45RA-negative fraction. The TCR comes from a man aged 25-45 years in good health. This chain uses TRBV2 with TRBJ2-2, with no clear D. The CDR3 is CASSEATGYTGELFF. The CDR3 nucleotides are TGTGCCAGCAGTGAAGCGACGGGCTACACCGGGGAGCTGTTTTTT.